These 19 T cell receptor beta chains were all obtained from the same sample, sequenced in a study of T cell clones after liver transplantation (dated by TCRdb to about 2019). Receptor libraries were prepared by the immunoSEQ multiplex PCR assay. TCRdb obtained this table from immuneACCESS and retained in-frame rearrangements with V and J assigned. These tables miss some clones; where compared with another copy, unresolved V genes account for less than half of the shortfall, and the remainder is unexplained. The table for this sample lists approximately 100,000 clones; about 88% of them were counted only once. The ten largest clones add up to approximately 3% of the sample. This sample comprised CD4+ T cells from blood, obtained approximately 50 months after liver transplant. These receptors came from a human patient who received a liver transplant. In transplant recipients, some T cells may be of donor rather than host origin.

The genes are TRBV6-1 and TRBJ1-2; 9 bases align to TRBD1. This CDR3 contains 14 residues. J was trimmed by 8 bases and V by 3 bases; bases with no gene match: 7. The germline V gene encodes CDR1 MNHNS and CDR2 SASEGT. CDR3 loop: CASSDSQGARGYTF. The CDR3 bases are TGTGCCAGCAGTGACTCACAGGGGGCGCGAGGCTACACCTTC.

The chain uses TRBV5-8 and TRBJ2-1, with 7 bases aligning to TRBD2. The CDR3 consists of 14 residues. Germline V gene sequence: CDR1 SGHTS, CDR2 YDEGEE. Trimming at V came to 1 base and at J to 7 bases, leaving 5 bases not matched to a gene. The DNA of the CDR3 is TGTGCCAGCAGCTTGAAGCGGGGCTGGAATGAGCAGTTCTTC. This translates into CASSLKRGWNEQFF. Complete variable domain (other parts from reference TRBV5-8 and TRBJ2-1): EAGVTQSPTHLIKTRGQQATLRCSPISGHTSVYWYQQALGLGLQFLLWYDEGEERNRGNFPPRFSGRQFPNYSSELNVNALELEDSALYLCASSLKRGWNEQFFGPGTRLTVL.

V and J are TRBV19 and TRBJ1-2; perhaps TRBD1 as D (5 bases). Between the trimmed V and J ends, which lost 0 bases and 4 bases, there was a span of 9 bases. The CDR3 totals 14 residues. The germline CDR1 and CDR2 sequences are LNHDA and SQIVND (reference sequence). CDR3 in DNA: TGTGCCAGTAGTATAGACTGGGGCGGCTATGGCTACACCTTC. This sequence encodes CASSIDWGGYGYTF.

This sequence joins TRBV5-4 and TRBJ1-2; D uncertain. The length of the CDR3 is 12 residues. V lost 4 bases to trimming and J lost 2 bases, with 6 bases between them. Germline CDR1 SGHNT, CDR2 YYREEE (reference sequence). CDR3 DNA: TGTGCCAGCAGCGCGGACAACTATGGCTACACCTTC. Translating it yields CASSADNYGYTF. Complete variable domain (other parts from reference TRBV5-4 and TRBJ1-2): ETGVTQSPTHLIKTRGQQVTLRCSSQSGHNTVSWYQQALGQGPQFIFQYYREEENGRGNFPPRFSGLQFPNYSSELNVNALELDDSALYLCASSADNYGYTFGSGTRLTVV.

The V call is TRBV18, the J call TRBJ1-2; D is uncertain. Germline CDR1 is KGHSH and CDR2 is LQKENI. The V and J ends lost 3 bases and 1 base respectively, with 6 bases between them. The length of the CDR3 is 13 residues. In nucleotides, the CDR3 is TGTGCCAGCTCACCCGGCAGTAACTATGGCTACACCTTC. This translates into CASSPGSNYGYTF.

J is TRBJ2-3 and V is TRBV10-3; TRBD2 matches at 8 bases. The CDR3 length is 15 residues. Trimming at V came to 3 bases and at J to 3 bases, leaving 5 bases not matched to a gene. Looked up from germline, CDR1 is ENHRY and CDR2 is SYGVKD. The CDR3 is CAISDPGRETDTQYF. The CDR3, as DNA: TGTGCCATCAGTGACCCCGGGAGGGAGACAGATACGCAGTATTTT.

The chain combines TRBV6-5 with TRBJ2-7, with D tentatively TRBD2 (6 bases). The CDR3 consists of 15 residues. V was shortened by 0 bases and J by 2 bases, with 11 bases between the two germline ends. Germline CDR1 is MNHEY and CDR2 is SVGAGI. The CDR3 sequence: CASSYSVAEAYEQYF. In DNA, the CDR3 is TGTGCCAGCAGTTACTCCGTAGCGGAAGCCTACGAGCAGTACTTC.

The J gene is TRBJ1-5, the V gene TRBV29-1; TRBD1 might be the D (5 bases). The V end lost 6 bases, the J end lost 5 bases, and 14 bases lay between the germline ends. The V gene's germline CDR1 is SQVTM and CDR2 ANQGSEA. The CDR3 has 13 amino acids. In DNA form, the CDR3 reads TGCAGCGTCGCTTTGGGGCAGGATCAGCCCCAGCATTTT. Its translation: CSVALGQDQPQHF. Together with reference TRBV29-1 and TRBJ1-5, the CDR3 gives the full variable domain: SAVISQKPSRDICQRGTSLTIQCQVDSQVTMMFWYRQQPGQSLTLIATANQGSEATYESGFVIDKFPISRPNLTFSTLTVSNMSPEDSSIYLCSVALGQDQPQHFGDGTRLSIL.

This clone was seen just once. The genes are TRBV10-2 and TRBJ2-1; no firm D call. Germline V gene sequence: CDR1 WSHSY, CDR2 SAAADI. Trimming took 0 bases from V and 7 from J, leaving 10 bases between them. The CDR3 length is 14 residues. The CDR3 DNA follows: TGCGCCAGCAGTGAGTCGGTCATCGTGAATGAGCAGTTCTTC. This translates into CASSESVIVNEQFF.

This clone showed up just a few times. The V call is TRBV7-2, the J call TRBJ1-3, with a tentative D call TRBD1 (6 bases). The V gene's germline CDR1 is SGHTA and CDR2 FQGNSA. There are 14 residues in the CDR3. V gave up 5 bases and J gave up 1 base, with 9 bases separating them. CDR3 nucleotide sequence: TGTGCCAGCAGCCGAGGACAGTCTGGAAACACCATATATTTT. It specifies CASSRGQSGNTIYF.

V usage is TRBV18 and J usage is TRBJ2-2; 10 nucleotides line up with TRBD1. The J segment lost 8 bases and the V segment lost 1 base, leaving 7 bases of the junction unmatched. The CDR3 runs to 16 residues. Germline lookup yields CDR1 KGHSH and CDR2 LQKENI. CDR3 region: CASSPLLDRGTGELFF. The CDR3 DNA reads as TGTGCCAGCTCACCACTGTTGGACAGGGGGACAGGGGAGCTGTTTTTT. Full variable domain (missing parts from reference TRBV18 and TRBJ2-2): NAGVMQNPRHLVRRRGQEARLRCSPMKGHSHVYWYRQLPEEGLKFMVYLQKENIIDESGMPKERFSAEFPKEGPSILRIQQVVRGDSAAYFCASSPLLDRGTGELFFGEGSRLTVL.

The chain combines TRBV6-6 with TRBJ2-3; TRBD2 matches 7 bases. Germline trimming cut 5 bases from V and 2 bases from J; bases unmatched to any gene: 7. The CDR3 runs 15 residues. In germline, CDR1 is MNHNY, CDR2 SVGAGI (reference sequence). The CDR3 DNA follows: TGTGCCAGCAGTCCAAGCGGGACCTCCACAGATACGCAGTATTTT. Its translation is CASSPSGTSTDTQYF.

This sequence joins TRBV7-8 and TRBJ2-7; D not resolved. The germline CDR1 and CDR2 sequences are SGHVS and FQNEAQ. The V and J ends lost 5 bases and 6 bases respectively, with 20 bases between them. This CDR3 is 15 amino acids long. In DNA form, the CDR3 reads TGTGCCAGCAGCCAACGACTTGAGGCTTTCGCCGAGCAGTACTTC. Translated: CASSQRLEAFAEQYF.

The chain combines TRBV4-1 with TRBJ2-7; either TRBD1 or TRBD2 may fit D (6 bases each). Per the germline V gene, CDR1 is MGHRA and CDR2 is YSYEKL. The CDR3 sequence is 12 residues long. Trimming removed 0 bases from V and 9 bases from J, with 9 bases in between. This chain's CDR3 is CASSQDGGRQYF. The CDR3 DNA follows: TGCGCCAGCAGCCAAGATGGGGGGCGGCAGTACTTC.

In DNA form, the CDR3 reads TGTGCCAGCAGCTCCGGACTAGCGGTTAGCACAGATACGCAGTATTTT. Its translation: CASSSGLAVSTDTQYF. The chain carries TRBV7-6 and TRBJ2-3; 10 nucleotides agree with TRBD2. Germline V gives CDR1 SGHVS, CDR2 FNYEAQ. J was trimmed by 0 bases and V by 4 bases; bases with no gene match: 4. The CDR3 spans 16 residues. The full variable domain, in which reference TRBV7-6 and TRBJ2-3 provide the parts outside the CDR3, is GAGVSQSPRYKVTKRGQDVALRCDPISGHVSLYWYRQALGQGPEFLTYFNYEAQQDKSGLPNDRFSAERPEGSISTLTIQRTEQRDSAMYRCASSSGLAVSTDTQYFGPGTRLTVL.

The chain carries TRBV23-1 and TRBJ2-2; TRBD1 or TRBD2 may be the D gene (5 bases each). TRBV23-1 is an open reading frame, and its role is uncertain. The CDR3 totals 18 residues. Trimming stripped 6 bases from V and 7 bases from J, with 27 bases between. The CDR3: CASSQGEVGANMGGELFF. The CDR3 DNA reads TGCGCCAGCAGCCAGGGCGAGGTCGGGGCAAACATGGGCGGGGAGCTGTTTTTT.

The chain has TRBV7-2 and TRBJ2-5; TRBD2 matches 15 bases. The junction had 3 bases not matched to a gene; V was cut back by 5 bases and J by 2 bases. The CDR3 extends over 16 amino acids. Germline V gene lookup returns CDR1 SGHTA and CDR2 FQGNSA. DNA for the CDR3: TGTGCCAGCAGCCGCGGGACTAGCGGGGGGCAAGAGACCCAGTACTTC. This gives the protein CASSRGTSGGQETQYF.

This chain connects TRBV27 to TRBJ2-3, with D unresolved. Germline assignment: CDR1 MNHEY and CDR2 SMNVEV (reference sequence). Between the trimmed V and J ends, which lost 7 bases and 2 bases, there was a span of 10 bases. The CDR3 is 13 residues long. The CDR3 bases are TGTGCCAGCAAGGACCTAAACACAGATACGCAGTATTTT. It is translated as CASKDLNTDTQYF.

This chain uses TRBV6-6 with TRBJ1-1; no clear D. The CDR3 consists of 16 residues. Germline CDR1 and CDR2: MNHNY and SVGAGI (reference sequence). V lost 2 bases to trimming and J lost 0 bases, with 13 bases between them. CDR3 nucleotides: TGTGCCAGCAGTTACCCCCCCTCTATACTGAACACTGAAGCTTTCTTT. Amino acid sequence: CASSYPPSILNTEAFF.